Reported below is one TCR beta chain. The antigen remains undetermined. Assay execution proceeded at the deep level. TCRdb's copy holds only in-frame clones and misses some; the assay was immunoSEQ multiplex PCR. The table lists under 850,000 clones, more than 85% of them singletons. Naive CD8 cells lacked CD45RO, underwent positive selection for CCR7 and left out terminally differentiated effector memory CD45RA+ cells. Trimming cost V 0 bases and J 2 bases, with 4 bases left between them. Germline-derived CDR1 and CDR2 are SSHAT and FNYEAQ (reference sequence). The CDR3 consists of 14 residues. The data are from a study of shared clonotypes between healthy human individuals. Turning to the study itself: The cohort comprised a couple of women and three men. Their ages spanned 18 to 49 years. Study findings and constraints: There were few donors, and this limited the genetic and exposure-history diversity represented. When naive CD4 clonotypes were compared across a few donors, approximately 5% were shared.

This clonotype was obtained from a man aged 30-40 years in good health. Specimen: naive CD8+ T cells sorted from blood. The V gene is TRBV7-7, the J gene TRBJ2-2; no clear D gene. The CDR3 here is CASSLAQNTGELFF. CDR3 DNA sequence: TGTGCCAGCAGCTTAGCACAAAACACCGGGGAGCTGTTTTTT. The whole variable domain, remainder taken from reference TRBV7-7 and TRBJ2-2, is GAGVSQSPRYKVTKRGQDVTLRCDPISSHATLYWYQQALGQGPEFLTYFNYEAQPDKSGLPSDRFSAERPEGSISTLTIQRTEQRDSAMYRCASSLAQNTGELFFGEGSRLTVL.